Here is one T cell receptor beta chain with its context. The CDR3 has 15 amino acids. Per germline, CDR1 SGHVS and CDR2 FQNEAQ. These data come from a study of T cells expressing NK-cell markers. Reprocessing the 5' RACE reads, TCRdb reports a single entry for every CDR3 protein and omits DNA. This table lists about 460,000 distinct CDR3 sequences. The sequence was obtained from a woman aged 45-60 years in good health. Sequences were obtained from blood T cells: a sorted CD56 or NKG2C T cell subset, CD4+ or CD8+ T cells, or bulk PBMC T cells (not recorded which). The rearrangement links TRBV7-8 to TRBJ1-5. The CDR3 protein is CATKRSVWSNQPQHF.